This TCR beta chain was documented in a study of blood T cell repertoires in COVID-19. Whole-study context: In each case, the material was cDNA or gDNA derived from T cells, B-cell-depleted T cells, or PBMCs.

Per the original data handling: Reference gene primer amplification gave nucleated cell count estimates. This table comes from immunoSEQ multiplex PCR, and its TCRdb copy is limited to in-frame clones, with some not included. D and trimming were read from the DNA, whereas the V and J calls and clone size are those reported in that table. Here the sample spans 300,000 or so clones, approximately 87% being singletons. This clonotype was sampled from a woman in her thirties or forties who had recovered from COVID-19. Material: peripheral blood.

The CDR3 reads CASSQFPGQGPFF. The CDR3 DNA follows: TGTGCCAGCAGCCAATTTCCCGGACAGGGTCCTTTCTTT. The J gene is TRBJ1-1, the V gene TRBV3-1 (or the pseudogene TRBV3-2); 8 positions agree with TRBD1. V dropped 2 bases and J dropped 12; count of bases not matched to a gene: 8. The CDR3 totals 13 residues. The germline CDR1 and CDR2 sequences are LGHDT and YNNKEL (reference sequence).